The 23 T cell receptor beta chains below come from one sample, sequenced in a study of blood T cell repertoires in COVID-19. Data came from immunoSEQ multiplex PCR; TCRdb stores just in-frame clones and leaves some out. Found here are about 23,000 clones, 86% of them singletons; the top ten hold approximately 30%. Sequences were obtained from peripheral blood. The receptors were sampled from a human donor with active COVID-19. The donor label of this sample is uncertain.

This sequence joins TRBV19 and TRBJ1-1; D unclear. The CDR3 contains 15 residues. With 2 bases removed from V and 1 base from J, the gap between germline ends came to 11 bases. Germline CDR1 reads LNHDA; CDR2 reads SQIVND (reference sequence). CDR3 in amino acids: CASSIISSGNTEAFF. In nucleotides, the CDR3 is TGTGCCAGTAGTATAATTTCCAGTGGGAACACTGAAGCTTTCTTT.

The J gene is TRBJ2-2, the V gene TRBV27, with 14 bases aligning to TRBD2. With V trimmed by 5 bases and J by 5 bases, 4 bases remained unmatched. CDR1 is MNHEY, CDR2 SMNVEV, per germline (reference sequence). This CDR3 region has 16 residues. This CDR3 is CASSGGTSGSTGELFF. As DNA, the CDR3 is TGTGCCAGCAGTGGAGGGACTAGCGGGAGTACCGGGGAGCTGTTTTTT.

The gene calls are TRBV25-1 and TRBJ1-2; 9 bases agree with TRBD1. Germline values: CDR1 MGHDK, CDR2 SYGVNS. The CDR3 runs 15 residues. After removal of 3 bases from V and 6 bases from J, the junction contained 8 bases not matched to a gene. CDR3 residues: CASSEGTGRYNGYTF. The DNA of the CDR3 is TGTGCCAGCAGTGAGGGGACAGGGCGCTATAATGGCTACACCTTC.

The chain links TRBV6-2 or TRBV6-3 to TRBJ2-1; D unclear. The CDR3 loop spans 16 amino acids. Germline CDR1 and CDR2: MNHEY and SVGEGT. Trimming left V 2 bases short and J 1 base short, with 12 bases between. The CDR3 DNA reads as TGTGCCAGCAGTTACGACCTAGTCGGTTCCTACAATGAGCAGTTCTTC. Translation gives CASSYDLVGSYNEQFF.

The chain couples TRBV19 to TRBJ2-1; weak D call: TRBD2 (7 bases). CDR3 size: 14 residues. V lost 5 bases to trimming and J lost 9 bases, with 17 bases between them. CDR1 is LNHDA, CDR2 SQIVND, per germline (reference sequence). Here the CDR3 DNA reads TGTGCCAGTAGTCCACGACCGGGGGGCGTTGAGCAGTTCTTC. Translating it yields CASSPRPGGVEQFF.

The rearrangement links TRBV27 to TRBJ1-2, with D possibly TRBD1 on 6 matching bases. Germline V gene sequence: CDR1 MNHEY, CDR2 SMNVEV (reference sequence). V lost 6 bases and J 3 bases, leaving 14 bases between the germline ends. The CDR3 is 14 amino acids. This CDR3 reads CASRTTGVDYGYTF. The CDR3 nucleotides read TGTGCCAGCAGAACGACAGGAGTGGACTATGGCTACACCTTC.

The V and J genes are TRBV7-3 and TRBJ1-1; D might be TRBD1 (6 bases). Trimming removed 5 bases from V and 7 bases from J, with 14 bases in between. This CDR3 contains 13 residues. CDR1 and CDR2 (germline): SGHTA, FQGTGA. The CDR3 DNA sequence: TGTGCCAGCAGCCCTCAGGACAGTTTTGAAGCTTTCTTT. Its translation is CASSPQDSFEAFF.

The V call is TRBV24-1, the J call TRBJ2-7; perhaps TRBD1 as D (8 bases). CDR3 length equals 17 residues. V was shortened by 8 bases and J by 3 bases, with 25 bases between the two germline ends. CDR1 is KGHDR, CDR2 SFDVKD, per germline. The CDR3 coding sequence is TGTGCCACCACCCGGACAGGGAGGCCAGCGGGACGCTACGAGCAGTACTTC. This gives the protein CATTRTGRPAGRYEQYF.

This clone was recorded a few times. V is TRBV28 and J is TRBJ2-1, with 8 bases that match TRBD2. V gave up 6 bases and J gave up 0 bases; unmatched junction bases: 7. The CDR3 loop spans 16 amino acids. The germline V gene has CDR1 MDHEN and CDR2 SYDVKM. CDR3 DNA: TGTGCCAGCAGCAGCGGGAGAAGGGGCTCCTACAATGAGCAGTTCTTC. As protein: CASSSGRRGSYNEQFF.

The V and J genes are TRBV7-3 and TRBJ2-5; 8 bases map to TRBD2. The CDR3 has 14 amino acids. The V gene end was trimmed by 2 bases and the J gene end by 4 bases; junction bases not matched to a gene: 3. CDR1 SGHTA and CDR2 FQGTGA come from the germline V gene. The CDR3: CASSLGLAGETQYF. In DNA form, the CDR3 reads TGTGCCAGCAGCTTAGGGCTAGCGGGAGAGACCCAGTACTTC.

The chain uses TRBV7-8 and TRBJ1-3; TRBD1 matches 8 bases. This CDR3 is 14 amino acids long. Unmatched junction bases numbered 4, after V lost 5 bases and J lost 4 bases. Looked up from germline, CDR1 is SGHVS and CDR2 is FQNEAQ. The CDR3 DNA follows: TGTGCCAGCAGCATCAGGACAGGGGGAAACACCATATATTTT. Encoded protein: CASSIRTGGNTIYF.

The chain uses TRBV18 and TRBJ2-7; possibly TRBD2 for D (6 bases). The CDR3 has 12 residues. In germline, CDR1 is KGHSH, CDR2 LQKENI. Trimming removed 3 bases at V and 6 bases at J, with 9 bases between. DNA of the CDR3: TGTGCCAGCTCACCTATGGGGGGCGAGCAGTACTTC. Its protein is CASSPMGGEQYF.

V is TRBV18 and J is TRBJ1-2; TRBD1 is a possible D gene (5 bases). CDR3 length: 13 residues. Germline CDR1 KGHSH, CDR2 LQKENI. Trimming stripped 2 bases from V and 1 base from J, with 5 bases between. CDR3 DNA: TGTGCCAGCTCACCAGACAGTAACTATGGCTACACCTTC. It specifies CASSPDSNYGYTF.

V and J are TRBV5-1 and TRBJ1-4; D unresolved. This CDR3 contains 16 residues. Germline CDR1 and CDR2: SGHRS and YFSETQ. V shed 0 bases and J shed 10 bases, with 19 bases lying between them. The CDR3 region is CASSLGGGETPGKLFF. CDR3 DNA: TGCGCCAGCAGCTTGGGGGGTGGGGAGACGCCTGGAAAACTGTTTTTT.

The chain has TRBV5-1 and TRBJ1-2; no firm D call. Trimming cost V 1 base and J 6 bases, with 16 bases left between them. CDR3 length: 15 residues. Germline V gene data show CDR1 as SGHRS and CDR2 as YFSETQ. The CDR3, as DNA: TGCGCCAGCAGCTTGAGTCCGGGAACGTTCAATGGCTACACCTTC. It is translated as CASSLSPGTFNGYTF. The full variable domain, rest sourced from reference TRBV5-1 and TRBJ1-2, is KAGVTQTPRYLIKTRGQQVTLSCSPISGHRSVSWYQQTPGQGLQFLFEYFSETQRNKGNFPGRFSGRQFSNSRSEMNVSTLELGDSALYLCASSLSPGTFNGYTFGSGTRLTVV.

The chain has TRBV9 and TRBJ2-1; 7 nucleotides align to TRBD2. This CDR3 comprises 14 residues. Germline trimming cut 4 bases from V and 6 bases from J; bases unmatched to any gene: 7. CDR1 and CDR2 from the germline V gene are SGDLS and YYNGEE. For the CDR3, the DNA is TGTGCCAGCAGCCCAAGCGGGGTCGCCAATGAGCAGTTCTTC. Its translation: CASSPSGVANEQFF.

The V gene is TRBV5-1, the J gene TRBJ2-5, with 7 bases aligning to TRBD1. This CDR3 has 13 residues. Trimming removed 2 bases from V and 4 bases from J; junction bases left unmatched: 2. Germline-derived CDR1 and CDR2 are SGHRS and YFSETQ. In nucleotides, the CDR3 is TGCGCCAGCAGCTTAAACAGGGGAGAGACCCAGTACTTC. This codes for CASSLNRGETQYF.

This CDR3 reads CSASSFRYPTVPYEQYF. CDR3 DNA sequence: TGCAGTGCTAGTAGTTTCCGTTACCCGACAGTTCCCTACGAGCAGTACTTC. The chain employs TRBV20-1 and TRBJ2-7; D may be TRBD1 (5 bases). The CDR3 is made up of 17 amino acids. Per the germline V gene, CDR1 is DFQATT and CDR2 is SNEGSKA (reference sequence). With 3 bases removed from V and 2 bases from J, the gap between germline ends came to 23 bases.

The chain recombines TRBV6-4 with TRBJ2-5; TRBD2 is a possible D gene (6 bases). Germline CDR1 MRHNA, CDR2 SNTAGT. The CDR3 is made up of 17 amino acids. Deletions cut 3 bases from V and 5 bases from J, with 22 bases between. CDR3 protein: CASSEQTSPGFFETQYF. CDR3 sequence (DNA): TGTGCCAGCAGTGAACAGACTAGTCCGGGGTTTTTTGAGACCCAGTACTTC.

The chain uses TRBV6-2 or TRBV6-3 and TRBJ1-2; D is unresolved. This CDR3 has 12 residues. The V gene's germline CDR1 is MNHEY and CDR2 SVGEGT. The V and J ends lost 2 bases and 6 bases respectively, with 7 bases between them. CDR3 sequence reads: CASSYGSHGYTF. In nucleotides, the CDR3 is TGTGCCAGCAGTTACGGCAGTCATGGCTACACCTTC.

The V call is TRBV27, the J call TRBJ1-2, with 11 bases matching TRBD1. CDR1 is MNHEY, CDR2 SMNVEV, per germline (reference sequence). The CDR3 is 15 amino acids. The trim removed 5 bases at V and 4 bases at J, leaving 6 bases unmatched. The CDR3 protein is CASSKSGTGGYGYTF. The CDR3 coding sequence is TGTGCCAGCAGTAAGTCCGGGACAGGGGGCTATGGCTACACCTTC.

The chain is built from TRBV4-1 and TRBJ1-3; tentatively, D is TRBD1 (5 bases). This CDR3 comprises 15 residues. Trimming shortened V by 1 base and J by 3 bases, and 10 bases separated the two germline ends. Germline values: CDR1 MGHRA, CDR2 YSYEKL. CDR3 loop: CASSQGWGFGNTIYF. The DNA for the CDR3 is TGCGCCAGCAGCCAAGGGTGGGGCTTTGGAAACACCATATATTTT.

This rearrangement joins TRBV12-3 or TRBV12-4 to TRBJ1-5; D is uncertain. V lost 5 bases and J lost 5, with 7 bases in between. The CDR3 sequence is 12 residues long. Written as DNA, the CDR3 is TGTGCCAGCAGTCCGAGAGATCAGCCCCAGCATTTT. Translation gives CASSPRDQPQHF.